These T cell receptor beta chains were read from a single sample in a study of T cell repertoires in cytomegalovirus infection. No cognate antigen is known for these TCRs. MiXCR was run by TCRdb on the reads, yielding one entry per CDR3 protein. This sample has 100,000 to 150,000 distinct CDR3 sequences, with 30% to 40% found just once. Source: CD8+ T cells from cultured PBMCs, taken from culture after CMV antigen stimulation. Receptors originate from a human donor in good health (CMV status not recorded). Some clones in this sample may be carry-over from other donors' samples. CDR3s include the opening cysteine and the closing phenylalanine or tryptophan. The D gene is left open where the match is weak. Rows may omit the clone size; those that give it use once, few, many or a size class.

J gene,clone size,V gene,D gene,CDR3 DNA,CDR3 protein
TRBJ1-2,NA,TRBV19,NA,TGTGCCAGTAACCCTTATTGGACCGCGGAGGTCAACTATGGCTACACCTTC,CASNPYWTAEVNYGYTF
TRBJ2-7,NA,TRBV7-6,NA,TGTGCCAGCAGCTTAAGACTAGAGCACGAGCAGTACTTC,CASSLRLEHEQYF
TRBJ2-3,NA,TRBV7-9,NA,TGTGCCAGCAGCCCACCCCAGGGAGCGCCAGATACGCAGTATTTT,CASSPPQGAPDTQYF
TRBJ2-7,many,TRBV20-1,NA,TGCAGTGCTAGAGACGGGGCGGGCGTATACGAGCAGTACTTC,CSARDGAGVYEQYF
TRBJ1-5,NA,TRBV12-3/TRBV12-4,NA,TGTGCCAGCAGTTTTGTCGATCAGCCCCAGCATTTT,CASSFVDQPQHF
TRBJ2-1,few,TRBV27,TRBD2,TGTGCCAGCAGTTTGAGCCTCCCTAGCGGGGGATACTACAATGAGCAGTTCTTC,CASSLSLPSGGYYNEQFF
TRBJ1-5,many,TRBV7-2,NA,TGTGCCAGCAGCTTAAACCAGGGCGGGAATAGCAATCAGCCCCAGCATTTT,CASSLNQGGNSNQPQHF
TRBJ1-1,once,TRBV6-2/TRBV6-3,NA,TGTGCCAGCAGCATTAACAGGGAATTGAACACTGAAGCTTTCTTT,CASSINRELNTEAFF
TRBJ1-1,once,TRBV19,TRBD1,TGTGCCAGTCGACAGGGGTGGAACACTGAAGCTTTCTTT,CASRQGWNTEAFF
TRBJ2-7,few,TRBV11-2,NA,TGTGCCAGCACCCTGCGGAGGGACGAGCAGTACTTC,CASTLRRDEQYF
TRBJ2-1,few,TRBV6-5,NA,TGTGCCAGCAGTCCGAATCGTTACCGGGATAAGACCAATGAGCAGTTCTTC,CASSPNRYRDKTNEQFF
TRBJ2-2,NA,TRBV27,NA,TGTGCCAGCAGTTTATCCCTCCACACCGGGGAGCTGTTTTTT,CASSLSLHTGELFF
TRBJ1-5,many,TRBV7-2,NA,TGTGCCAGCAGCTTTCAACCACTGGGGGGAGAGCCCCAGCATTTT,CASSFQPLGGEPQHF
TRBJ2-5,NA,TRBV5-6,NA,TGTGCCAGCAGCTTGGGGACTACACCTCGGAAAGAGACCCAGTACTTC,CASSLGTTPRKETQYF
TRBJ1-1,few,TRBV7-3,NA,TGTGCCAGCAAGTTGGCCGGACAGAACACTGAAGCTTTCTTT,CASKLAGQNTEAFF
TRBJ2-7,NA,TRBV28,TRBD2,TGTGCCAGCAGCCGACTAGCGGGGGACTATTACGAGCAGTACTTC,CASSRLAGDYYEQYF
TRBJ2-5,few,TRBV12-3/TRBV12-4,NA,TGTGCCAGCAGTTTAGATGTGAGGACAGCCAGGGAGACCCAGTACTTC,CASSLDVRTARETQYF
TRBJ2-2,NA,TRBV12-3/TRBV12-4,NA,TGTGCCAGCAGACCCCCCCGGGAAAACACCGGGGAGCTGTTTTTT,CASRPPRENTGELFF
TRBJ1-1,NA,TRBV7-2,NA,TGTGCCAGCAGCTTAGGAGGGATTGAAGCTTTCTTT,CASSLGGIEAFF
TRBJ1-3,NA,TRBV6-1,NA,TGTGCCAGCAGTGAAACAGGCGGAGGAAACACCATATATTTT,CASSETGGGNTIYF
TRBJ1-5,NA,TRBV4-1,NA,TGCGCCAGCAGCCAAGAACCGTCAGGTACTCAGCCCCAGCATTTT,CASSQEPSGTQPQHF
TRBJ1-5,NA,TRBV6-1,TRBD1,TGTGCCACCCAACAGGGGGGCAATCAGCCCCAGCATTTT,CATQQGGNQPQHF
TRBJ2-3,NA,TRBV2,TRBD2,TGTGCCAGCAGTGACTCCCCTAGCGGGGCCACAGATACGCAGTATTTT,CASSDSPSGATDTQYF
TRBJ2-7,many,TRBV19,NA,TGTGCCAGCAGCCCGGGCCGCTCCTACGAGCAGTACTTC,CASSPGRSYEQYF
TRBJ1-1,few,TRBV28,NA,TGTGCCAGCAGTTTAAGTAGGGGTAACACTGAAGCTTTCTTT,CASSLSRGNTEAFF
TRBJ2-7,few,TRBV4-1,NA,TGCGCCAGCAGCCAAGATCAGGCAGGGGCTCCGCAGTACTTC,CASSQDQAGAPQYF
TRBJ1-1,NA,TRBV28,NA,TGTGCCAGCAGTGGGAACCAGGATATGAACACTGAAGCTTTCTTT,CASSGNQDMNTEAFF
TRBJ2-4,NA,TRBV9,NA,TGTGCCAGCAGCGTAGACTGGGGGCCCGGCATTCAGTACTTC,CASSVDWGPGIQYF
TRBJ2-5,many,TRBV7-2,NA,TGTGCCAGCAGCTTTTTTGGGGGACAAGAGACCCAGTACTTC,CASSFFGGQETQYF
TRBJ2-3,NA,TRBV7-6,NA,TGTGCCAGCAGCTTAGCAGAGGGTTACTCAGATACGCAGTATTTT,CASSLAEGYSDTQYF
TRBJ2-3,few,TRBV7-2,TRBD2,TGTGCCAGCAGCTTAGGACTAGCGGGGGGCCCAGATACGCAGTATTTT,CASSLGLAGGPDTQYF
TRBJ2-3,few,TRBV6-1,NA,TGTGCCAGCAGTGCGGAAAGGGCGTGGGGTCCCACAGATACGCAGTATTTT,CASSAERAWGPTDTQYF
TRBJ2-3,NA,TRBV9,TRBD2,TGTGCCAGCAGCGGACCCGCCGGGACTAGCGGCACAGATACGCAGTATTTT,CASSGPAGTSGTDTQYF
TRBJ2-1,few,TRBV6-2/TRBV6-3,TRBD2,TGTGCCAGCAGCCGCGGGACTAGCGGGGGGGGAACGCAGTTCTTC,CASSRGTSGGGTQFF
TRBJ1-2,few,TRBV4-1,NA,TGCGCCAGCAGCCAAGCCGGGAGTGATAACTATGGCTACACCTTC,CASSQAGSDNYGYTF
TRBJ1-3,NA,TRBV11-2,NA,TGTGCCAGCAGCTTAGGGGGCTTGCGCTCTGGAAACACCATATATTTT,CASSLGGLRSGNTIYF
TRBJ1-6,NA,TRBV6-1,NA,TGTGCCACCAATAGCGGGGGCAGTGAGTCACCCCTCCACTTT,CATNSGGSESPLHF
TRBJ2-3,once,TRBV13,NA,TGTGCCAGCAGCTTTAAGATAACTAGCACAGATACGCAGTATTTT,CASSFKITSTDTQYF
TRBJ1-6,few,TRBV7-6,TRBD1,TGTGCCAGCAGCCCCCCGGGACAGAATAATTCACCCCTCCACTTT,CASSPPGQNNSPLHF
TRBJ2-7,NA,TRBV27,NA,TGTGCCAGCAGTTTTACACCTATCGGAGGGACCGAGCAGTACTTC,CASSFTPIGGTEQYF
TRBJ2-1,NA,TRBV5-4,NA,TGTGCCAGCAGCTTCCTGGGCACAGGGAGCTACAATGAGCAGTTCTTC,CASSFLGTGSYNEQFF
TRBJ2-3,many,TRBV7-2,TRBD2,TGTGCCAGCAGCCCCTCACTAGCGGGGGCGACCACAGATACGCAGTATTTT,CASSPSLAGATTDTQYF
TRBJ2-2,NA,TRBV4-2,TRBD1,TGTGCCAGCAGCGACAGGGCGGACACCGGGGAGCTGTTTTTT,CASSDRADTGELFF
TRBJ2-3,few,TRBV12-3/TRBV12-4,TRBD1,TGTGCCAGCAGTCCAGGGACAGGGGGGATGACAGATACGCAGTATTTT,CASSPGTGGMTDTQYF
TRBJ1-6,NA,TRBV2,NA,TGTGCCATACGTATGCTCGGCGTCTATAATTCACCCCTCCACTTT,CAIRMLGVYNSPLHF
TRBJ1-1,NA,TRBV7-6,NA,TGTGCCAGCAGCTCTAGGACTTTCACTGAAGCTTTCTTT,CASSSRTFTEAFF
TRBJ2-7,few,TRBV7-9,NA,TGTGCCAGCAGCTTATCCGATTACGAGCAGTACTTC,CASSLSDYEQYF
TRBJ1-1,NA,TRBV15,NA,TGTGCCACCAGCAGAGATCTAGTGATCCCGGAATACACTGAAGCTTTCTTT,CATSRDLVIPEYTEAFF
TRBJ2-5,NA,TRBV20-1,TRBD2,TGCAGTGCTCCCCTGGAGCGGGGGGACCAAGAGACCCAGTACTTC,CSAPLERGDQETQYF
TRBJ2-7,NA,TRBV11-2,TRBD1,TGTGCCAGCAGCTTAGAACCGACAGGGAGAATCCACGAGCAGTACTTC,CASSLEPTGRIHEQYF
TRBJ2-1,NA,TRBV6-6,TRBD2,TGTGCCAGTCTGGAGCGGGGGGGGATGAATGAGCAGTTCTTC,CASLERGGMNEQFF
TRBJ2-1,NA,TRBV11-2,TRBD2,TGTGCCAGCAGCCCCCGGGGGGGGGGAGGTAATGAGCAGTTCTTC,CASSPRGGGGNEQFF
TRBJ1-1,NA,TRBV7-2,NA,TGTGCCAGCAGCTGGATGAACACTGAAGCTTTCTTT,CASSWMNTEAFF
TRBJ1-2,NA,TRBV5-6,NA,TGTGCCAGCAGCTTTGGGACCCAATATGGCTACACCTTC,CASSFGTQYGYTF
TRBJ1-6,few,TRBV27,TRBD1,TGTGCCAGCAGTCCGGACAGGGGGGGGAATTCACCCCTCCACTTT,CASSPDRGGNSPLHF
TRBJ2-1,many,TRBV28,NA,TGTGCCAGCAGACCCCCAGGGTCCTACAATGAGCAGTTCTTC,CASRPPGSYNEQFF
TRBJ1-2,NA,TRBV2,NA,TGTGCCAAAAAGCCCGGGCCGGACTATGGCTACACCTTC,CAKKPGPDYGYTF
TRBJ1-3,few,TRBV5-4,NA,TGTGCCAGCAGCTTGGACTGGGGCTCTGGAAACACCATATATTTT,CASSLDWGSGNTIYF
TRBJ2-4,NA,TRBV4-1,NA,TGCGCCAGCAGCCAAGTCCGAAAACCCGGGGACATTCAGTACTTC,CASSQVRKPGDIQYF
TRBJ2-4,once,TRBV7-6,TRBD1,TGTGCCAGCAGCGATCCGGGACAGGGGGCAGCGGCCAAAAACATTCAGTACTTC,CASSDPGQGAAAKNIQYF